The sequence of this T cell receptor beta chain was determined in a study of blood T cells in healthy people across ages. The second PCR ran about 6 to 11 cycles with a sample-barcoded 5' primer and J-beta primers. TCRdb redid the calling of the 5' RACE reads with MiXCR, one entry per CDR3 protein. Altogether 650,000 to 1,000,000 distinct CDR3 sequences are present, 36% being singletons, with the ten largest covering 13%. Germline assignment: CDR1 SGDLS and CDR2 YYNGEE. CDR3 length equals 11 residues. V lost 1 base and J 9 bases, leaving 8 bases between the germline ends. Study-wide findings and caveats: The recorded TCR beta diversity per million T cells decreased in a roughly linear manner with age. Fewer expanded clones and more diversity marked long-lived versus aged donors. Conclusively comparing naive with antigen-experienced cells was impossible with unsorted PBMCs.

About this clonotype itself: Its cognate antigen is unknown.

The material sequenced was blood. V is TRBV9 and J is TRBJ2-7; D ambiguous. The clonotype originates from a man between 18 and 35 years old in good health. The CDR3 DNA follows: TGTGCCAGCAGCGTAACAGATTGGCAGTACTTC. Protein sequence: CASSVTDWQYF.